The rows below give T cell receptor beta chains drawn from one sample of a study of T cells in tumors after PD-1 blockade. TCRdb's table, derived via immunoSEQ multiplex PCR, lists solely in-frame clones and lacks some. The table lists under 75,000 clones, 74% of them singletons, with about 4.8% in the top ten. The sample in question was PBMCs, obtained after anti-PD-1 treatment. The receptor set was obtained from a human donor with basal cell carcinoma. CDR3s include the opening cysteine and the closing phenylalanine or tryptophan. A D gene is named only where the DNA matches it firmly. The size entry is marked missing in some rows and otherwise reads once, few, many or a size class.

clone size,D gene,V gene,J gene,CDR3 protein,CDR3 DNA
NA,NA,TRBV27,TRBJ2-7,CASTPTGRNEQYF,TGTGCCAGCACCCCGACAGGGAGGAACGAGCAGTACTTC
once,TRBD2,TRBV6-4,TRBJ2-3,CASSVLAAPTDTQYF,TGTGCCAGCAGTGTGCTAGCGGCACCTACAGATACGCAGTATTTT
NA,TRBD1,TRBV19,TRBJ2-7,CASSIVPGQGFSYEQYF,TGTGCCAGTAGTATAGTCCCGGGACAGGGCTTCTCCTACGAGCAGTACTTC
few,NA,TRBV21-1,TRBJ2-7,CASSSQLQFTSYEQYF,TGTGCCAGCAGCAGCCAACTGCAGTTTACCTCCTACGAGCAGTACTTC
NA,NA,TRBV5-4,TRBJ1-6,CASRYYDGASNSPLHF,TGTGCCAGCAGATATTATGATGGGGCGAGTAATTCACCCCTCCACTTT
few,TRBD1,TRBV15,TRBJ1-5,CATSRGQGPLSSQPQHF,TGTGCCACCAGCAGGGGACAGGGCCCACTCTCGTCCCAGCCCCAGCATTTT
few,NA,TRBV6-5,TRBJ1-1,CASSPLIHTGAFF,TGTGCCAGCAGCCCCCTAATACATACTGGAGCTTTCTTT
NA,NA,TRBV6-5,TRBJ1-6,CASTLGGSYNSPLHF,TGTGCCAGCACCCTAGGGGGCTCCTATAATTCACCCCTCCACTTT
once,NA,TRBV27,TRBJ2-7,CASSHLYEQYF,TGTGCCAGCAGCCATCTCTACGAGCAGTACTTC
NA,NA,TRBV15,TRBJ2-7,CATSRGSVESVYEQYF,TGTGCCACCAGCAGAGGATCGGTTGAATCGGTCTACGAGCAGTACTTC
NA,NA,TRBV5-6,TRBJ2-5,CASSLTGGAETQYF,TGTGCCAGCAGCCTTACCGGGGGAGCGGAGACCCAGTACTTC
NA,NA,TRBV5-1,TRBJ1-5,CASSLGGAGQPQHF,TGCGCCAGCAGCTTGGGGGGGGCAGGGCAGCCCCAGCATTTT
medium-sized,NA,TRBV27,TRBJ2-2,CASSFGGAGTGELFF,TGTGCCAGCAGTTTTGGGGGCGCGGGCACCGGGGAGCTGTTTTTT
once,TRBD1,TRBV5-4,TRBJ2-7,CASSLSGQPNEQYF,TGTGCCAGCAGCTTGTCGGGACAGCCGAACGAGCAGTACTTC
few,TRBD2,TRBV28,TRBJ2-3,CASTETSGGADTQYF,TGTGCCAGCACCGAGACTAGCGGGGGGGCAGATACGCAGTATTTT
few,TRBD2,TRBV19,TRBJ2-7,CASSPGLAGRSYEQYF,TGTGCCAGTAGTCCTGGGCTAGCGGGCCGCTCCTACGAGCAGTACTTC
NA,NA,TRBV12-3/TRBV12-4,TRBJ1-2,CASSLRPNYGYTF,TGTGCCAGCAGTCTCAGGCCTAACTATGGCTACACCTTC
NA,NA,TRBV6-5,TRBJ1-1,CASIGHSNTEAFF,TGTGCCAGCATCGGACATTCGAACACTGAAGCTTTCTTT
NA,NA,TRBV4-1,TRBJ1-4,CASSQDRGMGATNEKLFF,TGCGCCAGCAGCCAAGATCGCGGTATGGGGGCAACTAATGAAAAACTGTTTTTT
few,NA,TRBV7-9,TRBJ1-2,CASSSNLRGNGYTF,TGTGCCAGCAGCTCAAACCTCAGGGGAAATGGCTACACCTTC
NA,NA,TRBV2,TRBJ1-1,CASTREVNTEAFF,TGTGCCAGCACCCGCGAGGTGAACACTGAAGCTTTCTTT
NA,TRBD1,TRBV5-6,TRBJ2-7,CASSLTGGTYEQYF,TGTGCCAGCAGCTTGACAGGGGGTACCTACGAGCAGTACTTC
NA,NA,TRBV7-6,TRBJ1-4,CASSRSGGEKLFF,TGTGCCAGCAGCCGAAGCGGGGGTGAAAAACTGTTTTTT
NA,TRBD1,TRBV7-8,TRBJ2-1,CASSTLTGGADNEQFF,TGTGCCAGCAGCACTCTTACAGGGGGCGCAGACAATGAGCAGTTCTTC
few,NA,TRBV3-1/TRBV3-2,TRBJ1-5,CASSQDPGNQPQHF,TGTGCCAGCAGCCAAGATCCAGGCAATCAGCCCCAGCATTTT
NA,NA,TRBV6-5,TRBJ1-5,CASSYSRDQPQHF,TGTGCCAGCAGTTACTCACGGGATCAGCCCCAGCATTTT
few,NA,TRBV5-1,TRBJ2-7,CASSLAGTLNEQYF,TGCGCCAGCAGCTTGGCCGGGACCCTTAACGAGCAGTACTTC
NA,TRBD2,TRBV7-8,TRBJ2-3,CASSLGGGTSTDTQYF,TGTGCCAGCAGCTTAGGCGGGGGGACAAGCACAGATACGCAGTATTTT
NA,TRBD1,TRBV30,TRBJ2-3,CAWNRGQADTQYF,TGTGCCTGGAACAGGGGGCAGGCAGATACGCAGTATTTT
NA,TRBD2,TRBV13,TRBJ2-1,CASSTRRLAGGQYNEQFF,TGTGCCAGCAGCACCCGAAGACTAGCGGGGGGCCAATACAATGAGCAGTTCTTC
NA,TRBD1,TRBV6-5,TRBJ1-3,CASSPGQGSNTIYF,TGTGCCAGCAGCCCGGGACAGGGAAGCAACACCATATATTTT
NA,TRBD2,TRBV19,TRBJ2-1,CASSPTSGGGNEQFF,TGTGCCAGTAGCCCCACTAGCGGGGGAGGGAATGAGCAGTTCTTC
NA,NA,TRBV5-1,TRBJ2-3,CASSLPLGGATDTQYF,TGCGCCAGCAGCCTTCCTCTAGGGGGGGCCACAGATACGCAGTATTTT
NA,NA,TRBV30,TRBJ1-6,CAWRIKGDSPLHF,TGTGCCTGGAGGATAAAGGGGGATTCACCCCTCCACTTT
few,TRBD1,TRBV5-1,TRBJ2-7,CASSLAPSGTAFLEQYF,TGCGCCAGCAGCTTGGCCCCTTCCGGGACAGCCTTCTTAGAGCAGTACTTC
NA,NA,TRBV9,TRBJ2-7,CASSVAFGGREQYF,TGTGCCAGCAGCGTAGCTTTCGGGGGGCGGGAGCAGTACTTC
few,NA,TRBV5-4,TRBJ2-5,CASSFVEQETQYF,TGTGCCAGCAGCTTTGTCGAGCAAGAGACCCAGTACTTC
NA,NA,TRBV3-1/TRBV3-2,TRBJ1-2,CASSPDRNYGYTF,TGTGCCAGCAGCCCGGACAGAAACTATGGCTACACCTTC
NA,NA,TRBV2,TRBJ1-2,CASSEAWENYGYTF,TGTGCCAGCAGTGAAGCATGGGAAAACTATGGCTACACCTTC
NA,NA,TRBV18,TRBJ2-3,CASSSADLTGRTDTQYF,TGTGCCAGCTCATCGGCTGACTTGACAGGGAGGACAGATACGCAGTATTTT
NA,NA,TRBV7-2,TRBJ1-4,CASSPSWGNEKLFF,TGTGCCAGCAGCCCGTCGTGGGGAAATGAAAAACTGTTTTTT
NA,NA,TRBV9,TRBJ1-3,CASSVGVSGNTIYF,TGTGCCAGCAGCGTAGGGGTCTCTGGAAACACCATATATTTT
NA,NA,TRBV27,TRBJ1-2,CASRDSYYGYTF,TGTGCCAGCAGAGACAGCTACTATGGCTACACCTTC
NA,NA,TRBV3-1/TRBV3-2,TRBJ2-5,CASSQPISKGGRQETQYF,TGTGCCAGCAGCCAACCCATCTCCAAGGGGGGCCGCCAAGAGACCCAGTACTTC
NA,NA,TRBV3-1/TRBV3-2,TRBJ1-2,CASSQDPQGRNGYTF,TGTGCCAGCAGCCAAGATCCCCAGGGGCGGAATGGCTACACCTTC
NA,NA,TRBV10-3,TRBJ1-2,CASGPPEGLYGYTF,TGTGCCTCGGGACCCCCCGAGGGATTATATGGCTACACCTTC
NA,NA,TRBV5-1,TRBJ2-7,CASSSGPSGPYEQYF,TGCGCCAGCAGCTCCGGGCCCTCCGGCCCCTACGAGCAGTACTTC
NA,TRBD2,TRBV6-2/TRBV6-3,TRBJ2-1,CASSARGGFYNEQFF,TGTGCCAGCAGTGCGCGGGGGGGGTTTTACAATGAGCAGTTCTTC
NA,NA,TRBV28,TRBJ1-1,CASSLTRRGTEAFF,TGTGCCAGCAGTTTGACACGGCGCGGCACTGAAGCTTTCTTT
NA,TRBD2,TRBV6-5,TRBJ2-4,CASSYAGGNIQYF,TGTGCCAGCAGTTACGCGGGGGGAAACATTCAGTACTTC
NA,TRBD1,TRBV23-1,TRBJ1-1,CASSQTGANTEAFF,TGCGCCAGCAGTCAAACAGGGGCGAACACTGAAGCTTTCTTT
NA,NA,TRBV3-1/TRBV3-2,TRBJ1-3,CASSQMGAAGNTIYF,TGTGCCAGCAGCCAAATGGGGGCCGCTGGAAACACCATATATTTT
once,NA,TRBV6-5,TRBJ1-6,CASSYSRDTTNSPLHF,TGTGCCAGCAGTTACTCGAGGGACACAACCAATTCACCCCTCCACTTT
once,NA,TRBV9,TRBJ2-2,CASSFTLKNTGELFF,TGTGCCAGCAGCTTCACCCTAAAGAACACCGGGGAGCTGTTTTTT
medium-sized,NA,TRBV6-5,TRBJ2-1,CASGGTGPLNEQFF,TGTGCCAGCGGAGGTACGGGGCCCTTGAATGAGCAGTTCTTC
NA,TRBD1,TRBV10-2,TRBJ1-2,CASSLGQLTNYGYTF,TGCGCCAGCAGTCTGGGACAGCTGACTAACTATGGCTACACCTTC
NA,NA,TRBV7-9,TRBJ2-2,CASSRDTRNQLFF,TGTGCCAGCAGCCGGGACACACGAAACCAGCTGTTTTTT
NA,TRBD1,TRBV5-1,TRBJ2-7,CASSLGGTGGGYEQYF,TGCGCCAGCAGCTTGGGCGGGACAGGGGGAGGGTACGAGCAGTACTTC
NA,TRBD1,TRBV6-5,TRBJ2-7,CASRTGGEQYF,TGTGCCAGCAGAACAGGGGGCGAGCAGTACTTC